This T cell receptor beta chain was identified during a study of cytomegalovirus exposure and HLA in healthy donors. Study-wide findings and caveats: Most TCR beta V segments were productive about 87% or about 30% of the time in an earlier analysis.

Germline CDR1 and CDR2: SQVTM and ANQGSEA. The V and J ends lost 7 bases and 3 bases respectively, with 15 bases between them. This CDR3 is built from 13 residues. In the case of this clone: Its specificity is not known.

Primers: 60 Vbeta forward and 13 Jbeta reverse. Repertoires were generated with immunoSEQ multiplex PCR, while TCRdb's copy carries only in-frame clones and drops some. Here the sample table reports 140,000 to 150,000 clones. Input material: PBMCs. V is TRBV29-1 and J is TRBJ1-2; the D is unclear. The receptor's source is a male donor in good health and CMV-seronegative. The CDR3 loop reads CSAMGGPDYGYTF. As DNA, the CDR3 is TGCAGCGCGATGGGTGGGCCAGACTATGGCTACACCTTC.